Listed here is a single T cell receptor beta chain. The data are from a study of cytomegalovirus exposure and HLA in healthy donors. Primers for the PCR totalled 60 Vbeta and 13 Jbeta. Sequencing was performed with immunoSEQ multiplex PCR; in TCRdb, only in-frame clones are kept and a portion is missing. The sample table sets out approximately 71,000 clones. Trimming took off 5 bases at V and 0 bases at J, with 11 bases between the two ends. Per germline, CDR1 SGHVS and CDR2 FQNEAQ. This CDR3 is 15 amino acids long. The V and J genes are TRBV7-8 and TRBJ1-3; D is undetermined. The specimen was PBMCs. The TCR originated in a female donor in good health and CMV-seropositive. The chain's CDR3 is CASSRRRSSGNTIYF. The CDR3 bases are TGTGCCAGCAGCAGGCGTAGGAGCTCTGGAAACACCATATATTTT.